Listed below are T cell receptor beta chains from one sample, sequenced in a study of CD8 T cells in ankylosing spondylitis. TCRdb used MiXCR to reprocess the 5' RACE reads, holding one entry per CDR3 protein. The sample includes 150,000 to 200,000 distinct CDR3 sequences, roughly 11% of them seen just once. The sequenced sample consisted of blood, either unsorted or a sorted T cell fraction (not recorded which). The receptors here all came from a male donor with ankylosing spondylitis or in good health (not recorded which). The CDR3 runs from the conserved cysteine through the conserved F or W. A D gene is named only where the DNA matches it firmly. Only some rows state a clone size, as once, few, many or a class for expanded clones.

clone size: many; V gene: TRBV5-1; D gene: TRBD1; J gene: TRBJ1-2; CDR3 DNA: TGCGCCAGCAGCTTGAGTCAGGGGGCGCAAGGTGGCTACACCTTC; CDR3 protein: CASSLSQGAQGGYTF
clone size: few; V gene: TRBV7-9; D gene: NA; J gene: TRBJ1-2; CDR3 DNA: TGTGCCAGCAGCCCCGGGGGCGGGGGCGATGGCTACACCTTC; CDR3 protein: CASSPGGGGDGYTF
clone size: many; V gene: TRBV6-1; D gene: NA; J gene: TRBJ2-2; CDR3 DNA: TGTGCCAGCAGTGAAATCGCAGTCACCGGGGAGCTGTTTTTT; CDR3 protein: CASSEIAVTGELFF
clone size: few; V gene: TRBV30; D gene: NA; J gene: TRBJ1-4; CDR3 DNA: TGTGCCCTAGGGGCATCAACTAATGAAAAACTGTTTTTT; CDR3 protein: CALGASTNEKLFF
clone size: few; V gene: TRBV4-1; D gene: TRBD2; J gene: TRBJ2-7; CDR3 DNA: TGCGCCAGCAGGGTACGGGCGGGAGGAAACTACGAGCAGTACTTC; CDR3 protein: CASRVRAGGNYEQYF
clone size: many; V gene: TRBV6-2/TRBV6-3; D gene: NA; J gene: TRBJ1-1; CDR3 DNA: TGTGCCAGCAGTTTGGGCACTGAAGCTTTCTTT; CDR3 protein: CASSLGTEAFF
clone size: many; V gene: TRBV20-1; D gene: TRBD1; J gene: TRBJ1-3; CDR3 DNA: TGCAGTGCTCCCTACACAGGGGTCGGAAACACCATATATTTT; CDR3 protein: CSAPYTGVGNTIYF
clone size: few; V gene: TRBV27; D gene: NA; J gene: TRBJ2-1; CDR3 DNA: TGTGCCAGCAGTTTAAGGCAGCTCAATGAGCAGTTCTTC; CDR3 protein: CASSLRQLNEQFF
clone size: many; V gene: TRBV7-2; D gene: TRBD2; J gene: TRBJ2-3; CDR3 DNA: TGTGCCAGCAGCCAGGTTAGCGGGGATACGCAGTATTTT; CDR3 protein: CASSQVSGDTQYF
clone size: NA; V gene: TRBV5-1; D gene: NA; J gene: TRBJ2-7; CDR3 DNA: TGCGCCAGCAGCTTGATGGACAGCCGCCTTGACGAGCAGTACTTC; CDR3 protein: CASSLMDSRLDEQYF
clone size: many; V gene: TRBV6-5; D gene: TRBD1; J gene: TRBJ2-3; CDR3 DNA: TGTGCCACCGGACAGGGCACAGATACGCAGTATTTT; CDR3 protein: CATGQGTDTQYF
clone size: few; V gene: TRBV20-1; D gene: NA; J gene: TRBJ2-3; CDR3 DNA: TGCAGTGCTTCCCAAGAAGGGGGAGGCACAGATACGCAGTATTTT; CDR3 protein: CSASQEGGGTDTQYF
clone size: NA; V gene: TRBV27; D gene: NA; J gene: TRBJ2-7; CDR3 DNA: TGTGCCAGCAGTTTAGGGATATCCGGCTACGAGCAGTACTTC; CDR3 protein: CASSLGISGYEQYF
clone size: many; V gene: TRBV7-8; D gene: TRBD1; J gene: TRBJ1-2; CDR3 DNA: TGTGCCAGCAGCTTACGTCAGGGGGCGGATGGCTACACCTTC; CDR3 protein: CASSLRQGADGYTF
clone size: many; V gene: TRBV7-8; D gene: TRBD2; J gene: TRBJ2-7; CDR3 DNA: TGTGCCAGCAGCTCGGGACTAGCGGGCTTGAGCTCCTACGAGCAGTACTTC; CDR3 protein: CASSSGLAGLSSYEQYF
clone size: many; V gene: TRBV29-1; D gene: TRBD1; J gene: TRBJ2-1; CDR3 DNA: TGCAGCGTTGAAGGGGGGACAGGGAGCTCCTACAATGAGCAGTTCTTC; CDR3 protein: CSVEGGTGSSYNEQFF
clone size: many; V gene: TRBV20-1; D gene: TRBD1; J gene: TRBJ1-5; CDR3 DNA: TGCAGTGCTCTATTGGGGACAGAGGGCAATCAGCCCCAGCATTTT; CDR3 protein: CSALLGTEGNQPQHF
clone size: many; V gene: TRBV6-4; D gene: TRBD1; J gene: TRBJ2-1; CDR3 DNA: TGTGCCAGCAGTGACGGCGACAGGGCCGGCGGTACAATGAAGCAGTTCTTC; CDR3 protein: CASSDGDRAGGTMKQFF
clone size: many; V gene: TRBV20-1; D gene: NA; J gene: TRBJ1-5; CDR3 DNA: TGCAGTGCCGAGGCACGGGGCGCCGGTCAGCCCCAGCATTTT; CDR3 protein: CSAEARGAGQPQHF
clone size: many; V gene: TRBV20-1; D gene: TRBD2; J gene: TRBJ2-4; CDR3 DNA: TGCAGTGCTAGAGATAGACTAGCGGGAGCCAAAAACATTCAGTACTTC; CDR3 protein: CSARDRLAGAKNIQYF
clone size: many; V gene: TRBV6-5; D gene: TRBD2; J gene: TRBJ2-7; CDR3 DNA: TGTGCCAGCAGTACTCCGGGACTAGCGGGCTACGAGCAGTACTTC; CDR3 protein: CASSTPGLAGYEQYF
clone size: NA; V gene: TRBV3-1; D gene: NA; J gene: TRBJ1-2; CDR3 DNA: TGTGCCAGCAGCCAAGATCTGAGAAGGGACGGCTACACCTTC; CDR3 protein: CASSQDLRRDGYTF
clone size: many; V gene: TRBV15; D gene: TRBD1; J gene: TRBJ2-7; CDR3 DNA: TGTGCCACCAGCAGAGAACAGGGGGCATTCTACGAGCAGTACTTC; CDR3 protein: CATSREQGAFYEQYF
clone size: NA; V gene: TRBV12-3/TRBV12-4; D gene: NA; J gene: TRBJ1-2; CDR3 DNA: TGTGCCAGCAGTTTCAGGGGCGGCTACACCTTC; CDR3 protein: CASSFRGGYTF
clone size: many; V gene: TRBV7-2; D gene: NA; J gene: TRBJ2-3; CDR3 DNA: TGTGCCAGCAGCTTACAAGATACGCAGTATTTT; CDR3 protein: CASSLQDTQYF
clone size: NA; V gene: TRBV7-9; D gene: NA; J gene: TRBJ2-5; CDR3 DNA: TGTGCCAGCAGCTTGCTGGCAGGGGAAAAAGAGACCCAGTACTTC; CDR3 protein: CASSLLAGEKETQYF
clone size: few; V gene: TRBV12-3/TRBV12-4; D gene: TRBD2; J gene: TRBJ2-2; CDR3 DNA: TGTGCCAGCAGCAAACCGGGACTAGCGGGAAACACCGGGGAGCTGTTTTTT; CDR3 protein: CASSKPGLAGNTGELFF
clone size: few; V gene: TRBV27; D gene: NA; J gene: TRBJ1-6; CDR3 DNA: TGTGCCAGCAGTTCAACCGGTGAGGCTTCACCCCTCCACTTT; CDR3 protein: CASSSTGEASPLHF
clone size: few; V gene: TRBV18; D gene: TRBD1; J gene: TRBJ2-7; CDR3 DNA: TGTGCCAGCTCACCAGGGACAGGGATGGGCTACGAGCAGTACTTC; CDR3 protein: CASSPGTGMGYEQYF